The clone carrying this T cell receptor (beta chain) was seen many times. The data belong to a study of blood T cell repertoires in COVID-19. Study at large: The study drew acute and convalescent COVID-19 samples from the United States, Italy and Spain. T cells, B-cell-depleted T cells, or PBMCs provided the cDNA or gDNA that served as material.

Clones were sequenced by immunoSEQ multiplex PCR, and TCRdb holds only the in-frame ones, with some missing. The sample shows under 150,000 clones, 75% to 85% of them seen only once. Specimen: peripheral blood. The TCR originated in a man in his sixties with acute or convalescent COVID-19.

The CDR3 DNA is TGCGCCAGCAGCCCCAGGGCACCTAGCGGGGGTGGGGTGCAGTATTTT. Translation: CASSPRAPSGGGVQYF. V and J are TRBV5-1 and TRBJ2-3; 10 bases line up with TRBD2. In germline, CDR1 is SGHRS, CDR2 YFSETQ. The CDR3 is 16 amino acids. Trimming removed 4 bases from V and 11 bases from J; junction bases left unmatched: 16.